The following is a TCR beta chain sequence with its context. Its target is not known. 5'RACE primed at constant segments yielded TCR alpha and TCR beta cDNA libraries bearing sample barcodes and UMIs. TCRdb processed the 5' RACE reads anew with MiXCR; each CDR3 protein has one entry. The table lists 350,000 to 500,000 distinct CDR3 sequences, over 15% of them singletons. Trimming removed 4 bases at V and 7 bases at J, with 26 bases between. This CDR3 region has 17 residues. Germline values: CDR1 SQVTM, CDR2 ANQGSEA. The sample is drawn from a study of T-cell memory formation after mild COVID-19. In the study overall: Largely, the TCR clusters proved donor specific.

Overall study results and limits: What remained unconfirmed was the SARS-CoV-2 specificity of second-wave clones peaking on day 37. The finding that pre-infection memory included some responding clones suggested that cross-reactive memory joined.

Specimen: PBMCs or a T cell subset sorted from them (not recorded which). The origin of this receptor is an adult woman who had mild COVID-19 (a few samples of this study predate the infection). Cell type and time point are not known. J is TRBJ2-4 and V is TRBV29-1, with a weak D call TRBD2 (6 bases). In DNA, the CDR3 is TGCAGCGTTGCAACACTCACTTTCGAGGAGGGTGGGAACATTCAGTACTTC. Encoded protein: CSVATLTFEEGGNIQYF. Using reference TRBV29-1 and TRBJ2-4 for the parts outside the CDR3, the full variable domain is SAVISQKPSRDICQRGTSLTIQCQVDSQVTMMFWYRQQPGQSLTLIATANQGSEATYESGFVIDKFPISRPNLTFSTLTVSNMSPEDSSIYLCSVATLTFEEGGNIQYFGAGTRLSVL.